This passage covers 31 T cell receptor beta chains from one sample sequenced in a study of blood T cell repertoires in COVID-19. Libraries were prepared by immunoSEQ multiplex PCR; TCRdb keeps only in-frame clonotypes and omits some of them. The sample has about 130,000 clones, about 86% seen once. The sequenced sample was peripheral blood. These receptors all come from a woman in her forties or fifties with acute or convalescent COVID-19.

The V and J genes are TRBV23-1 and TRBJ1-2; TRBD1 matches 9 bases. TRBV23-1 is recorded as an ORF, its role being uncertain. Trimming took 2 bases from V and 14 from J; bases not matched to a gene: 3. The CDR3 contains 11 residues. The CDR3 nucleotides read TGCGCCAGCAGTCAAGGGACAGGGCGGACCTTC. Protein sequence: CASSQGTGRTF.

Written as DNA, the CDR3 is TGTGCCAGCATCCTCACCGATTCGAGTTTGTTGGCTTTCTTT. Amino acid sequence: CASILTDSSLLAFF. This chain connects TRBV6-5 to TRBJ1-1, with unresolved D. CDR3 size: 14 residues. The V and J ends lost 7 bases and 11 bases respectively, with 23 bases between them. Germline V gene sequence: CDR1 MNHEY, CDR2 SVGAGI.

The chain recombines TRBV6-5 with TRBJ1-2, with a possible D match to TRBD1 (5 bases). Trimming removed 5 bases from V and 7 bases from J, with 14 bases in between. Germline CDR1 MNHEY, CDR2 SVGAGI. This CDR3 contains 13 residues. The CDR3 protein is CASSPDRFGGYTF. DNA of the CDR3: TGTGCCAGCAGTCCTGACAGATTCGGTGGCTACACCTTC.

This clone occurred a few times. The chain employs TRBV19 and TRBJ1-6; weak D call: TRBD1 (6 bases). V lost 3 bases and J lost 9, with 9 bases in between. The CDR3 is 13 residues long. Looked up from germline, CDR1 is LNHDA and CDR2 is SQIVND (reference sequence). The chain's CDR3 is CASSIGGASPLHF. The CDR3 bases are TGTGCCAGTAGTATCGGGGGGGCTTCACCCCTCCACTTT. Using reference TRBV19 and TRBJ1-6 for the parts outside the CDR3, the full variable domain is DGGITQSPKYLFRKEGQNVTLSCEQNLNHDAMYWYRQDPGQGLRLIYYSQIVNDFQKGDIAEGYSVSREKKESFPLTVTSAQKNPTAFYLCASSIGGASPLHFGNGTRLTVT.

The rearrangement links TRBV19 to TRBJ2-1; 7 bases line up with TRBD1. V shed 7 bases, J shed 8 bases, and the junction held 8 bases outside the gene matches. The CDR3 consists of 13 residues. Germline V lookup: CDR1 LNHDA, CDR2 SQIVND (reference sequence). CDR3 nucleotide sequence: TGTGCCAGTACCCGACAGGGTGGAGATGAGCAGTTCTTC. This codes for CASTRQGGDEQFF.

The chain recombines TRBV11-2 with TRBJ2-1; TRBD2 matches 9 bases. This CDR3 region has 17 residues. Unmatched junction bases numbered 9, after V lost 2 bases and J lost 4 bases. Germline V lookup: CDR1 SGHAT, CDR2 FQNNGV. CDR3 sequence: CASSLRPSGELYNEQFF. CDR3 sequence (DNA): TGTGCCAGCAGCTTAAGGCCTAGCGGGGAGCTTTACAATGAGCAGTTCTTC.

This rearrangement joins TRBV5-5 to TRBJ1-2; no reliable D call. Trimming took 0 bases from V and 3 from J, leaving 12 bases between them. In germline, CDR1 is SGHKS, CDR2 YYEKEE (reference sequence). The CDR3 contains 15 residues. CDR3 in amino acids: CASSLETSPYYGYTF. The CDR3 DNA reads TGTGCCAGCAGCTTGGAGACAAGCCCTTACTATGGCTACACCTTC.

The chain combines TRBV6-2 or TRBV6-3 with TRBJ2-5; D possibly corresponds to TRBD1 (5 bases). Trimming removed 2 bases from V and 2 bases from J, with 18 bases in between. CDR1 and CDR2 (germline): MNHEY, SVGEGT. This CDR3 is built from 17 residues. The DNA of the CDR3 is TGTGCCAGCAGTTACCCGCCCATGAGACAGAAACAAGAGACCCAGTACTTC. Its translation: CASSYPPMRQKQETQYF.

The genes are TRBV7-3 and TRBJ2-1; a possible D gene is TRBD1 (6 bases). V lost 0 bases to trimming and J lost 3 bases, with 15 bases between them. Germline CDR1 is SGHTA and CDR2 is FQGTGA. The CDR3 is 17 amino acids. CDR3 sequence (DNA): TGTGCCAGCAGCTTAACGACGGGACAAGGGAACTACAATGAGCAGTTCTTC. The encoded protein is CASSLTTGQGNYNEQFF.

The chain combines TRBV5-1 with TRBJ1-2, with 8 bases lining up with TRBD1. There are 14 residues in the CDR3. Losses at the gene ends were 4 bases for V and 7 bases for J; bases not matched to a gene: 9. CDR1 SGHRS and CDR2 YFSETQ come from the germline V gene. The CDR3 sequence: CASSRTTGEGGYTF. CDR3 coding DNA: TGCGCCAGCAGCCGGACGACAGGGGAGGGTGGCTACACCTTC.

This clone came up a few times. CDR3 region: CASSPQGNEQFF. In nucleotides, the CDR3 is TGTGCCAGCAGTCCTCAGGGGAATGAGCAGTTCTTC. The V gene is TRBV12-3 or TRBV12-4, the J gene TRBJ2-1; possible D gene TRBD1, 6 bases. Trimming shortened V by 5 bases and J by 7 bases, and 9 bases separated the two germline ends. The CDR3 has 12 amino acids.

The chain carries TRBV5-1 and TRBJ2-3, with 10 bases lining up with TRBD2. Losses at the gene ends were 3 bases for V and 5 bases for J; bases not matched to a gene: 9. CDR3 length: 16 amino acids. In germline, CDR1 is SGHRS, CDR2 YFSETQ. The CDR3 reads CASSSDLAGVGDTQYF. The CDR3 coding sequence is TGCGCCAGCAGCTCGGACCTAGCGGGGGTGGGAGATACGCAGTATTTT. Drawing the rest from reference TRBV5-1 and TRBJ2-3, the complete variable domain is KAGVTQTPRYLIKTRGQQVTLSCSPISGHRSVSWYQQTPGQGLQFLFEYFSETQRNKGNFPGRFSGRQFSNSRSEMNVSTLELGDSALYLCASSSDLAGVGDTQYFGPGTRLTVL.

The V and J genes are TRBV6-5 and TRBJ1-1, with TRBD1 as a possible D gene (5 bases). Germline values: CDR1 MNHEY, CDR2 SVGAGI. The CDR3 has 14 residues. Trimming removed 2 bases at V and 1 base at J, with 8 bases between. CDR3 DNA sequence: TGTGCCAGCAGTTACGTTAGGGGGAACACTGAAGCTTTCTTT. It is translated as CASSYVRGNTEAFF.

The chain combines TRBV3-1 (or the pseudogene TRBV3-2) with TRBJ1-1, with 8 positions matching TRBD1. This CDR3 has 15 amino acids. Germline CDR1 reads LGHDT; CDR2 reads YNNKEL (reference sequence). V dropped 4 bases and J dropped 0; count of bases not matched to a gene: 4. CDR3 sequence: CASSPGGTMNTEAFF. The CDR3 DNA is TGTGCCAGCAGCCCAGGGGGCACGATGAACACTGAAGCTTTCTTT.

This chain connects TRBV7-6 to TRBJ1-2; the D is unclear. The V end lost 5 bases, the J end lost 5 bases, and 18 bases lay between the germline ends. The CDR3 covers 15 residues. Germline V gene sequence: CDR1 SGHVS, CDR2 FNYEAQ. Here the CDR3 reads CASSQTTSGVYGYTF. The CDR3 DNA follows: TGTGCCAGCAGCCAAACGACGAGCGGGGTTTATGGCTACACCTTC.

The rearrangement uses TRBV27 and TRBJ1-2, with 7 bases aligning to TRBD1. With V trimmed by 6 bases and J by 2 bases, 9 bases remained unmatched. This CDR3 region has 15 residues. Germline CDR1 is MNHEY and CDR2 is SMNVEV (reference sequence). CDR3 sequence: CASRLSLQGNYGYTF. For the CDR3, the DNA is TGTGCCAGCAGGCTTTCTCTACAGGGGAACTATGGCTACACCTTC.

On this clone itself: The junction and the germline gene differ at one end; a read error may be behind it. The chain recombines TRBV18 with TRBJ2-3, with a weak D call TRBD1 (5 bases). The CDR3 is made up of 14 amino acids. Per the germline V gene, CDR1 is KGHSH and CDR2 is LQKENI. In nucleotides, the CDR3 is TGTGCCAGCTCAAGAACCCTGGACACATATACGCAGTATTTT. Encoded protein: CASSRTLDTYTQYF.

This clone was found a few times. The J gene is TRBJ1-2, the V gene TRBV19; 8 bases agree with TRBD1. The V segment lost 6 bases and the J segment 8 bases; nucleotides outside the gene matches: 5. Germline loops: CDR1 LNHDA, CDR2 SQIVND (reference sequence). The CDR3 totals 12 residues. CDR3: CASSIRQGGYTF. DNA for the CDR3: TGTGCCAGTAGCATACGACAGGGGGGCTACACCTTC.

The chain joins TRBV5-1 to TRBJ2-1; TRBD2 matches 7 bases. Per germline, CDR1 SGHRS and CDR2 YFSETQ. This CDR3 contains 17 residues. The trim removed 6 bases at V and 0 bases at J, leaving 12 bases unmatched. For the CDR3, the DNA is TGCGCCAGCAAACCGGGACTAATGACCAGCTCCTACAATGAGCAGTTCTTC. Protein: CASKPGLMTSSYNEQFF.

This chain uses TRBV5-1 with TRBJ1-2, with 8 bases lining up with TRBD1. The CDR3 covers 13 residues. Germline CDR1 reads SGHRS; CDR2 reads YFSETQ. J lost 7 bases, V lost 1 base, and 3 bases had no gene match. CDR3: CASSLTGGSGYTF. The CDR3 DNA reads as TGCGCCAGCAGCTTGACAGGGGGATCTGGCTACACCTTC.

The V call is TRBV5-1, the J call TRBJ2-1; D is uncertain. The V gene's germline CDR1 is SGHRS and CDR2 YFSETQ. Deletions cut 3 bases from V and 6 bases from J, with 19 bases between. The CDR3 contains 16 residues. CDR3 coding DNA: TGCGCCAGCAGCTCTTACCCCTTCCCTCGGTTCAATGAGCAGTTCTTC. Translating it yields CASSSYPFPRFNEQFF. Combining the CDR3 with reference TRBV5-1 and TRBJ2-1 gives the whole variable domain KAGVTQTPRYLIKTRGQQVTLSCSPISGHRSVSWYQQTPGQGLQFLFEYFSETQRNKGNFPGRFSGRQFSNSRSEMNVSTLELGDSALYLCASSSYPFPRFNEQFFGPGTRLTVL.

This chain connects TRBV18 to TRBJ2-1, with 7 bases fitting TRBD2. The V gene's germline CDR1 is KGHSH and CDR2 LQKENI. The CDR3 has 17 residues. The junction had 8 bases not matched to a gene; V was cut back by 0 bases and J by 3 bases. The CDR3 coding sequence is TGTGCCAGCTCACCACCGTTAGCGGGTCAAGGCTACAATGAGCAGTTCTTC. Encoded protein: CASSPPLAGQGYNEQFF.

V gene TRBV3-1 (or the pseudogene TRBV3-2) combines with J gene TRBJ1-5; TRBD1 matches 7 bases. The germline V gene has CDR1 LGHDT and CDR2 YNNKEL (reference sequence). The J segment lost 5 bases and the V segment lost 4 bases, leaving 8 bases of the junction unmatched. This CDR3 comprises 15 residues. The CDR3 spells CASSPTGQPYQPQHF. CDR3 in DNA: TGTGCCAGCAGCCCAACGGGACAGCCCTATCAGCCCCAGCATTTT.

The gene calls are TRBV7-7 and TRBJ2-3; TRBD1 agrees at 9 bases. CDR1 SSHAT and CDR2 FNYEAQ come from the germline V gene (reference sequence). This CDR3 has 15 residues. Trimming took 5 bases from V and 3 from J; bases not matched to a gene: 6. This CDR3 is CASSPDRGRTDTQYF. DNA for the CDR3: TGTGCCAGCAGCCCCGACAGGGGGAGGACAGATACGCAGTATTTT.

This chain links TRBV5-1 with TRBJ1-4, with TRBD1 matching over 8 bases. CDR3 length: 16 residues. Germline V CDR1 and CDR2: SGHRS, YFSETQ. V shed 3 bases and J 4 bases; nucleotides not matched to a gene: 8. CDR3 amino acids: CASSWEGTGNNEKLFF. The CDR3 DNA follows: TGCGCCAGCAGCTGGGAGGGGACAGGCAATAATGAAAAACTGTTTTTT.

The chain combines TRBV5-1 with TRBJ2-7, with 8 bases that match TRBD1. CDR3 length: 15 residues. Trimming at V came to 4 bases and at J to 2 bases, leaving 8 bases not matched to a gene. Germline-derived CDR1 and CDR2 are SGHRS and YFSETQ. The CDR3 DNA follows: TGCGCCAGCAGCGTTACCACAGGGGGGACCTACGAGCAGTACTTC. Amino acid sequence: CASSVTTGGTYEQYF.

The chain couples TRBV19 to TRBJ1-1; possible D gene TRBD1, 6 bases. Germline CDR1 is LNHDA and CDR2 is SQIVND (reference sequence). Deletions cut 4 bases from V and 1 base from J, with 16 bases between. The CDR3 runs to 16 residues. The CDR3, as DNA: TGTGCCAGTAGTACGCAGGGGTTAAGGGCGAACACTGAAGCTTTCTTT. Translating gives CASSTQGLRANTEAFF.

The rearrangement uses TRBV5-6 and TRBJ1-2, with D possibly being TRBD1 (6 bases). Trimming left V 4 bases short and J 10 bases short, with 17 bases between. Germline assignment: CDR1 SGHDT and CDR2 YYEEEE. CDR3 length equals 13 residues. The CDR3 nucleotides are TGTGCCAGCAGCCGACGTACAGGGTTTGTCTACACCTTC. Residues: CASSRRTGFVYTF.

The rearrangement uses TRBV3-1 (or the pseudogene TRBV3-2) and TRBJ2-3, with D possibly being TRBD2 (5 bases). CDR3 length equals 16 residues. The germline V gene encodes CDR1 LGHDT and CDR2 YNNKEL (reference sequence). V was pared by 2 bases and J by 4 bases, with 16 bases between. CDR3 residues: CASSQILDGVADTQYF. The CDR3 DNA reads as TGTGCCAGCAGCCAAATACTAGATGGGGTTGCAGATACGCAGTATTTT.

The chain carries TRBV7-8 and TRBJ1-5, with D maybe TRBD1 (5 bases). The CDR3 loop spans 14 amino acids. Germline V CDR1 and CDR2: SGHVS, FQNEAQ. Trimming removed 1 base from V and 3 bases from J, with 7 bases in between. For the CDR3, the DNA is TGTGCCAGCAGCTTAGACAGGAACAATCAGCCCCAGCATTTT. This gives the protein CASSLDRNNQPQHF.

The J gene is TRBJ1-2, the V gene TRBV2; 8 bases are shared with TRBD1. The CDR3 covers 15 residues. V shed 7 bases and J 6 bases; nucleotides not matched to a gene: 13. The germline CDR1 and CDR2 sequences are SNHLY and FYNNEI. The CDR3 protein is CASKGRQGRMNGYTF. The CDR3 DNA reads as TGTGCCAGCAAAGGAAGACAGGGGAGGATGAATGGCTACACCTTC.